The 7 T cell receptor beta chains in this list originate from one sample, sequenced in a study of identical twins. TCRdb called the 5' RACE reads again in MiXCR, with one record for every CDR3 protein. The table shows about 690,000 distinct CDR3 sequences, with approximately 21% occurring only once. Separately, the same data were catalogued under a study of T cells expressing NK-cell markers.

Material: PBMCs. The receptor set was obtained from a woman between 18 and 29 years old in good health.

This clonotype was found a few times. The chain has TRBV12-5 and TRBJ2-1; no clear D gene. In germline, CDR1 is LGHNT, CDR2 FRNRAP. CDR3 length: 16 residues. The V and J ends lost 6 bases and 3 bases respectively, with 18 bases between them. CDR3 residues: CASGIQDRRYYNEQFF. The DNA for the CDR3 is TGTGCTAGTGGGATACAAGACCGAAGATACTACAATGAGCAGTTCTTC.

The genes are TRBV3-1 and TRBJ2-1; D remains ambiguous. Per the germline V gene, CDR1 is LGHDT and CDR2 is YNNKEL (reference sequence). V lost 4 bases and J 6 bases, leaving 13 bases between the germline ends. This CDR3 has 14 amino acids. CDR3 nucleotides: TGTGCCAGCAGCCGGATAAGGACCATCAATGAGCAGTTCTTC. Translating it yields CASSRIRTINEQFF.

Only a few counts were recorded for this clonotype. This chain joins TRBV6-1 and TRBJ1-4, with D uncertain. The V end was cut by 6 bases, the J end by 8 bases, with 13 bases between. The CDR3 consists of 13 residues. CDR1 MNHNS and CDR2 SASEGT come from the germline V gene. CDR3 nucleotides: TGTGCCAGCAGAACACTCTTTAAAGAAAAACTGTTTTTT. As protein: CASRTLFKEKLFF.

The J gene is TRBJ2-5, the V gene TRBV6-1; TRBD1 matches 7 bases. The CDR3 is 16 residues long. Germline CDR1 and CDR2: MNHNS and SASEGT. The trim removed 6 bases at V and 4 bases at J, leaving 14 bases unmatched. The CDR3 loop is CASRAAGTAEGETQYF. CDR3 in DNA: TGTGCCAGCAGGGCTGCAGGGACAGCCGAAGGAGAGACCCAGTACTTC.

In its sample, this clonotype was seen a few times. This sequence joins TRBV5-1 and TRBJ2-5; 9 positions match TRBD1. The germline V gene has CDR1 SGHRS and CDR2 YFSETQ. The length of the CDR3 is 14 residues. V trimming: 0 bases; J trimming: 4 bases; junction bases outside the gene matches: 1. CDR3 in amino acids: CASSLAGQGETQYF. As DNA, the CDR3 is TGCGCCAGCAGCTTGGCGGGACAGGGAGAGACCCAGTACTTC. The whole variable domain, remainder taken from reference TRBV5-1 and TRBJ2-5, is KAGVTQTPRYLIKTRGQQVTLSCSPISGHRSVSWYQQTPGQGLQFLFEYFSETQRNKGNFPGRFSGRQFSNSRSEMNVSTLELGDSALYLCASSLAGQGETQYFGPGTRLLVL.

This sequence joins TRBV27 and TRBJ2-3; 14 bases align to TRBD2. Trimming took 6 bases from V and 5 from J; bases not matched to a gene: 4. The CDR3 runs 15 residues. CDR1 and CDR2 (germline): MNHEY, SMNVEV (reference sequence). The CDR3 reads CASRKGLAGGDTQYF. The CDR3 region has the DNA TGTGCCAGCAGGAAAGGACTAGCGGGAGGAGATACGCAGTATTTT.

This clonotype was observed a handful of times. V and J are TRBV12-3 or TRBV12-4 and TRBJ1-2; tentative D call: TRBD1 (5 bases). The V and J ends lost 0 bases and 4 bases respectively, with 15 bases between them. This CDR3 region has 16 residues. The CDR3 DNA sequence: TGTGCCAGCAGTTTAGCGGAGGGACGGTGGACCTATGGCTACACCTTC. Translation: CASSLAEGRWTYGYTF.